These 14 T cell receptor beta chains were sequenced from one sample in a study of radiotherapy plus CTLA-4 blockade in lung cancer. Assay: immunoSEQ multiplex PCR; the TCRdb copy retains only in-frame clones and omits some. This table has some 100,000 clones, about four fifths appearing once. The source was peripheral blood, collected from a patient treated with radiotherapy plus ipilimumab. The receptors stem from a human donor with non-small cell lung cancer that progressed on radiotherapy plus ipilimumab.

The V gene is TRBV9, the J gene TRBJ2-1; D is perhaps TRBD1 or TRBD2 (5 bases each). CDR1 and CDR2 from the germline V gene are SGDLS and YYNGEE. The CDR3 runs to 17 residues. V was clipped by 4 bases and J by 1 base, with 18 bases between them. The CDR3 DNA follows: TGTGCCAGCAGCCCGGTATTGAGGGGCACGTCCTACAATGAGCAGTTCTTC. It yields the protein CASSPVLRGTSYNEQFF.

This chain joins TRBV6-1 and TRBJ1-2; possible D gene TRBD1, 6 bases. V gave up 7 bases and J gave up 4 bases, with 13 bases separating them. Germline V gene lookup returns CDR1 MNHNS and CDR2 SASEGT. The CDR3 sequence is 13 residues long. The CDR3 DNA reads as TGTGCCAGCACTCAGACAGGACTCTATGGCTACACCTTC. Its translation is CASTQTGLYGYTF.

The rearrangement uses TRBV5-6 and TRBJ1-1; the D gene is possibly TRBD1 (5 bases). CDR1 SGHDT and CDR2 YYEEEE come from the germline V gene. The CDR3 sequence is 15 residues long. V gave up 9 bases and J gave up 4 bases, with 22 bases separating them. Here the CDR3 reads CATSPYGGIGTEAFF. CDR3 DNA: TGTGCCACCTCACCTTACGGGGGAATAGGCACTGAAGCTTTCTTT.

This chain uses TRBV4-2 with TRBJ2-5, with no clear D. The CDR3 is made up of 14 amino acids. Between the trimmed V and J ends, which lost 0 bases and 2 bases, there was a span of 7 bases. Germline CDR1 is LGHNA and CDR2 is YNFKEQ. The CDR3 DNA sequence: TGTGCCAGCAGCCAAGAATTAGCTCAAGAGACCCAGTACTTC. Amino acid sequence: CASSQELAQETQYF.

This chain's CDR3 is CASSLGQGSSYEQYF. In nucleotides, the CDR3 is TGCGCCAGCAGCTTGGGGCAGGGGAGCTCCTACGAGCAGTACTTC. J is TRBJ2-7 and V is TRBV5-1, with D tentatively TRBD1 (6 bases). CDR3 size: 15 residues. Germline values: CDR1 SGHRS, CDR2 YFSETQ. Trimming shortened V by 0 bases and J by 0 bases, and 10 bases separated the two germline ends.

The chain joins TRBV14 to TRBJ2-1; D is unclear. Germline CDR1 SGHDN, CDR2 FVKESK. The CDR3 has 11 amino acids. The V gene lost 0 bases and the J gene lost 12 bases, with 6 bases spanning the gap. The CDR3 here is CASSQDSSQFF. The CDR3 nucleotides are TGTGCCAGCAGCCAAGACAGTTCGCAGTTCTTC.

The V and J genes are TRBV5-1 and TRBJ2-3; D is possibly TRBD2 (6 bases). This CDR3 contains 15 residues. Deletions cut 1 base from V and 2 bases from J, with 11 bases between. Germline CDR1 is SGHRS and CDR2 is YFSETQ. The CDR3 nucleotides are TGCGCCAGCAGCTTGTGGGGCGGGAACACAGATACGCAGTATTTT. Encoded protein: CASSLWGGNTDTQYF.

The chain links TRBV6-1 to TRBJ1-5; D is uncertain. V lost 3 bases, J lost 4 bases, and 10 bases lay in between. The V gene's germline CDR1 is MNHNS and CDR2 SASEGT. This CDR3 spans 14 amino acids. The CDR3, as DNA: TGTGCCAGCAGTGAGTTTTCGGGAAATCAGCCCCAGCATTTT. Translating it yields CASSEFSGNQPQHF.

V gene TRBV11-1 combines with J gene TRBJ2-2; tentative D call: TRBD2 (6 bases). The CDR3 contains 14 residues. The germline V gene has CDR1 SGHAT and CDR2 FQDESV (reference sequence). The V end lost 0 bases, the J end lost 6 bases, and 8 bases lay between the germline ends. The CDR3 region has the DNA TGTGCCAGCAGCTTAGCGACTAGTGCCGGGGAGCTGTTTTTT. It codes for CASSLATSAGELFF.

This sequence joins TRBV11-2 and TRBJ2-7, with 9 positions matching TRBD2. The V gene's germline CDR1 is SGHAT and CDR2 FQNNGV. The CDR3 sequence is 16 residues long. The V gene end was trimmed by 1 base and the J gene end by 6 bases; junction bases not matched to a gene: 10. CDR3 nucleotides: TGTGCCAGCAGCTTAGGAAACGGCGGGAGGGGTAGCGAGCAGTACTTC. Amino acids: CASSLGNGGRGSEQYF.

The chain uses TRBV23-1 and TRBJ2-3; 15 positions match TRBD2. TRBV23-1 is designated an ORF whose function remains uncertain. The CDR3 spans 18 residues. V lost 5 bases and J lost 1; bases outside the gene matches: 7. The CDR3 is CASSTGTSGRRGTDTQYF. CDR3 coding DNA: TGCGCCAGCAGTACCGGGACTAGCGGGAGGAGGGGCACAGATACGCAGTATTTT.

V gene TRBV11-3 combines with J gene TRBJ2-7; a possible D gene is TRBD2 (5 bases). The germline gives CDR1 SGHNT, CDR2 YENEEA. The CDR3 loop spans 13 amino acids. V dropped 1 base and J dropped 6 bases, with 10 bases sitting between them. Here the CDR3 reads CASSLGVAGEQYF. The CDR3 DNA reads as TGTGCCAGCAGCTTAGGGGTCGCGGGCGAGCAGTACTTC. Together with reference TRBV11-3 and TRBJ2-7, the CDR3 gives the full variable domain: EAGVVQSPRYKIIEKKQPVAFWCNPISGHNTLYWYLQNLGQGPELLIRYENEEAVDDSQLPKDRFSAERLKGVDSTLKIQPAELGDSAVYLCASSLGVAGEQYFGPGTRLTVT.

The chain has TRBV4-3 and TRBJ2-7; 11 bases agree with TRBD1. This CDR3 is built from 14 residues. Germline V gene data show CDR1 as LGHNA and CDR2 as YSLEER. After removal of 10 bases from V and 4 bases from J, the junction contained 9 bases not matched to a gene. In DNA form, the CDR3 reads TGCGCCACAAACCGGGACAGGGGGTCGTACGAGCAGTACTTC. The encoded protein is CATNRDRGSYEQYF.

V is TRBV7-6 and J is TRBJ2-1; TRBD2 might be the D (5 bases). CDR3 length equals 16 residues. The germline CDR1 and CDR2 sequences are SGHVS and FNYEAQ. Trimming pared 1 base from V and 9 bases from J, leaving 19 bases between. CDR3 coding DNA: TGTGCCAGCAGCTTAGAGGGCTATAGGGTAGGGAGTGAGCAGTTCTTC. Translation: CASSLEGYRVGSEQFF.